The clone carrying this TCR beta chain was counted ten times or more. Its antigen is currently unknown. This CDR3 spans 17 amino acids. V shed 1 base and J shed 0 bases, with 15 bases lying between them. The V gene's germline CDR1 is SGHVT and CDR2 SQSDAQ. Each CDR3 protein is one row after TCRdb ran MiXCR on the reads. The sample has 97,000 or so distinct CDR3 sequences, about 15% seen once. The data are from a study of T cell repertoires in cytomegalovirus infection. Study in general: Matching HLA type and CMV infection were both indicated by public TCR beta signatures.

The study's findings and limits: CMV carriers with the relevant HLA were identified by cumulative public TCR beta family frequency. HLA-C-restricted CMV clonotypes gave the most frequent clonotype in two of eight donors.

The sequence derives from a human donor in good health (CMV status not recorded). Some clones in this sample may be carry-over from other donors' samples. Material: PBMCs. V and J are TRBV7-4 and TRBJ2-5, with D tentatively TRBD2 (6 bases). Written as DNA, the CDR3 is TGTGCCAGCAGCTTAGGAGCGGGCAGGTGGTACCAAGAGACCCAGTACTTC. This sequence encodes CASSLGAGRWYQETQYF.